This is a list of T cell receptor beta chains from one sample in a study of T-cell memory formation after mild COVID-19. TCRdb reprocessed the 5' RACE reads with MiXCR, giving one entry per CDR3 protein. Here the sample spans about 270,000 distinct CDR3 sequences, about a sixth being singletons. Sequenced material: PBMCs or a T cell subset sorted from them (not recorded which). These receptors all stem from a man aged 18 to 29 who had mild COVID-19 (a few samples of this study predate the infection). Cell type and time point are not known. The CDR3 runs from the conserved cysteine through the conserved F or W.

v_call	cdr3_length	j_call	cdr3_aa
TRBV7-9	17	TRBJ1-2	CASSLNGGVGANYGYTF
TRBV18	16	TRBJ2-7	CASSPSTGQGAGEQYF
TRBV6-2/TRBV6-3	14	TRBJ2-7	CASRSEGGRGEQYF
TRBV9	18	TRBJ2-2	CASSVSPTPGQTPGELFF
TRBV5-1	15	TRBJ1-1	CASSGTLGDGTEAFF
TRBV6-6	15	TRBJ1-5	CASSYTALEGQPQHF
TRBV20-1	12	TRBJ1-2	CSADRGLRGYTF
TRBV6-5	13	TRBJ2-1	CASSPNRGHEQFF
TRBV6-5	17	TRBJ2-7	CASSYSSGLAGAYEQYF
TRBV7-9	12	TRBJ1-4	CASSLRPEKLFF
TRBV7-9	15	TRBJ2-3	CASSFGQGSTDTQYF
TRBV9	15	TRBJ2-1	CASSARASYSNEQFF
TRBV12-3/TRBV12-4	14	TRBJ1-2	CASAWGPGEEGYTF
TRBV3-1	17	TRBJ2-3	CASSQESGARRADTQYF
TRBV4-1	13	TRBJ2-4	CASSPHAKNIQYF
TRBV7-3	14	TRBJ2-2	CASSFTPNTGELFF
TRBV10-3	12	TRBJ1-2	CAMTGEDYGYTF
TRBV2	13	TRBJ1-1	CASSVTDNTEAFF
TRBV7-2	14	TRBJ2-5	CASRLRGRRETQYF
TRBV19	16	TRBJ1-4	CASSSGPGTGPEKLFF
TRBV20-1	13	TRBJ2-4	CSAARVAKNIQYF
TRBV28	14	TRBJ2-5	CASSRGPRGETQYF
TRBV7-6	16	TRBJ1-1	CASSLIKGGGSTEAFF
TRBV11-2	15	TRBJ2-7	CASSLSDRGLYEQYF
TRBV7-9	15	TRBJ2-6	CASSFETAGANVLTF
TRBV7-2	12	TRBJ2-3	CASSLYGDTQYF
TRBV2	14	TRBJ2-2	CASSVDRGSLELFF
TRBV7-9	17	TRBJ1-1	CASSGGAARAFFQEAFF
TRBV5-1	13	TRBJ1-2	CASSVATVSGYTF
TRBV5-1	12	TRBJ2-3	CASSLVSDTQYF
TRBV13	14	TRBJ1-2	CASSLGTSGYGYTF
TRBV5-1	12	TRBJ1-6	CASSQGASPLHF
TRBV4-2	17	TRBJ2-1	CASSHPWAGQGANEQFF
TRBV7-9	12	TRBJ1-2	CASSLVGYGYTF
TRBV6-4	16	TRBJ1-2	CASSLTRQINPYGYTF
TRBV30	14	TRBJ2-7	CAWNKLTGSYEQYF